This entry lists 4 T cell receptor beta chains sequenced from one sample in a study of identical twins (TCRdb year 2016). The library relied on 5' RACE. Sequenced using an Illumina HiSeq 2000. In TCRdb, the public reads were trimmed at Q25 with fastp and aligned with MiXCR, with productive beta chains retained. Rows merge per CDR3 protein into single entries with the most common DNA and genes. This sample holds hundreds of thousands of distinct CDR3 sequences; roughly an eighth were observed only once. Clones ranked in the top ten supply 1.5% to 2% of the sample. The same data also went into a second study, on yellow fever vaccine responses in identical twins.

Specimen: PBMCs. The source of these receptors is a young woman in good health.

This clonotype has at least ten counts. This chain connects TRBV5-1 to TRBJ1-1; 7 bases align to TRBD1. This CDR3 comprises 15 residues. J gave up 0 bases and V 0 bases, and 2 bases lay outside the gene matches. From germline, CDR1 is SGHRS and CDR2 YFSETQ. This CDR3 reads CASSLVQGVNTEAFF. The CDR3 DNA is TGCGCCAGCAGCTTGGTTCAGGGGGTGAACACTGAAGCTTTCTTT.

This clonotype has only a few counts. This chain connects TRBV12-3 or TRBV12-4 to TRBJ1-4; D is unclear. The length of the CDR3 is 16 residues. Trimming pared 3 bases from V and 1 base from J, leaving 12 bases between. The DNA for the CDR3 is TGTGCCAGCAGTTTGTCTGGAGGTGGAACTAATGAAAAACTGTTTTTT. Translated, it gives CASSLSGGGTNEKLFF.

CDR3 in DNA: TGTGCCAGCAGCTTCCAGGGCTTACTAGCGCCCATGTACAATGAGCAGTTCTTC. This translates into CASSFQGLLAPMYNEQFF. V usage is TRBV5-5 and J usage is TRBJ2-1, with TRBD2 matching 7 bases. V shed 2 bases, J shed 4 bases, and the junction held 15 bases outside the gene matches. CDR1 is SGHKS and CDR2 is YYEKEE in the germline V gene (reference sequence). CDR3 length: 18 amino acids.

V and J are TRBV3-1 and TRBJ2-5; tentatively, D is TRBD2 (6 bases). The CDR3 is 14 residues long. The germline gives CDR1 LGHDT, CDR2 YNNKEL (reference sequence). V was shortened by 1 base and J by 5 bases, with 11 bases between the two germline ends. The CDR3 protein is CASSQGPGAETQYF. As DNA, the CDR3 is TGTGCCAGCAGCCAAGGTCCGGGAGCGGAGACCCAGTACTTC.